This TCR beta chain was captured by sequencing in a study of T cell responses to AZD1222 COVID-19 vaccine. General study points: Spike-specific TCR depth and breadth grew after two AZD1222 doses. Repertoire sampling occurred only after the peak T cell response.

This CDR3 region has 15 residues. CDR1 is SGHTA, CDR2 FQGNSA, per germline. After removal of 6 bases from V and 3 bases from J, the junction contained 6 bases not matched to a gene. About this clone: Its matching antigen is unknown.

Here immunoSEQ multiplex PCR was the method, and the copy in TCRdb shows in-frame clones only, minus some. Seen here are over 150,000 clones, about 94% observed once, and the top ten hold approximately 1%. Second-dose timings of about 4 or about 12 weeks were pooled. This chain links TRBV7-2 with TRBJ2-3; TRBD2 matches at 10 bases. The sequence was collected from an adult who received the AZD1222 COVID-19 vaccine. The input for sequencing was peripheral blood, taken 28 days after the second AZD1222 dose. DNA for the CDR3: TGTGCCAGCAGGTCTCAGCGGGGGGGGACAGATACGCAGTATTTT. Translated: CASRSQRGGTDTQYF.